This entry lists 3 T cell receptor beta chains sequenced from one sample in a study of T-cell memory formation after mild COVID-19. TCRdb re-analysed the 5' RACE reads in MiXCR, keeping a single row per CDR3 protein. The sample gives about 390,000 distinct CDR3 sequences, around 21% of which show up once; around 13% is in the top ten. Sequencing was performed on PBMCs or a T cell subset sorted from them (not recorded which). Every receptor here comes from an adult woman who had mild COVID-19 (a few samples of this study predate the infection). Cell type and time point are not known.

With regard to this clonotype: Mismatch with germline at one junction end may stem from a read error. The CDR3 protein is CASSLAISLEAQYF. Written as DNA, the CDR3 is TGTGCCAGCAGCTTAGCGATTAGCCTAGAGGCCCAGTACTTC. The rearrangement links TRBV7-2 to TRBJ2-5; D call uncertain. Germline values: CDR1 SGHTA, CDR2 FQGNSA. The CDR3 is made up of 14 amino acids.

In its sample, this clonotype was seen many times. The CDR3 nucleotides read TGTGCCAGCAGTTTGACCGGAGGGCCCCAGCATTTT. This translates into CASSLTGGPQHF. J is TRBJ1-5 and V is TRBV12-3 or TRBV12-4; no reliable D call. The CDR3 is 12 amino acids. Trimming took off 3 bases at V and 9 bases at J, with 9 bases between the two ends.

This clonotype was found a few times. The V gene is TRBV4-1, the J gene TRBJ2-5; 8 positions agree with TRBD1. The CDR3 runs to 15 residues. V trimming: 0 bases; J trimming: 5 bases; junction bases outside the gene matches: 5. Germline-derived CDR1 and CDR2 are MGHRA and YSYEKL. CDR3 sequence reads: CASSQDQGAVETQYF. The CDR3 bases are TGCGCCAGCAGCCAAGATCAGGGGGCGGTTGAGACCCAGTACTTC.